The clone carrying this TCR beta chain was recorded a few times. The target antigen is unknown. This specimen comes from a study of T cell responses to AZD1222 COVID-19 vaccine. Regarding the study as a whole: Donors were largely white British and mainly female; clonal diversity was possibly underestimated. Vaccine-associated CD4 TCRs spanned spike, dominant at 160-218 and 743-854.

This CDR3 is 14 amino acids long. The V gene lost 3 bases and the J gene lost 8 bases, with 16 bases spanning the gap. Germline CDR1 is MDHEN and CDR2 is SYDVKM. TCRdb's table, derived via immunoSEQ multiplex PCR, lists solely in-frame clones and lacks some. This sample carries fewer than 150,000 clones, 89% of them seen once, and the ten largest clones take roughly 4.7%. Sequenced here: peripheral blood, sampled on day 0 of AZD1222 vaccination. The sequence came from an adult in good health. This sequence joins TRBV28 and TRBJ1-1, with D uncertain. In DNA, the CDR3 is TGTGCCAGCAGTTTCCCGAATCTAAGGGCAGAAGCTTTCTTT. Residues: CASSFPNLRAEAFF.